This record concerns one T cell receptor (beta chain) sequence. Its cognate antigen is unknown. These data originate in a study of vaccination and CD4 T cells after COVID-19. Documented treatment: approximately 9-day PBMC culture with coronavirus spike peptide pools or control peptides (ViraFEST assay). Germline lookup yields CDR1 SGHTA and CDR2 FQGNSA. This CDR3 region has 15 residues. V was pared by 5 bases and J by 4 bases, with 8 bases of the junction left unmatched. Researchers used the Oncomine TCR Beta short-read assay to sequence DNA from cultured CD4+ T cells. TCRdb analysed the PCR reads with MiXCR anew, one entry per CDR3 protein. The sample consists of 6,500 to 8,000 distinct CDR3 sequences, less than 30% of them appearing once.

The chain carries TRBV7-2 and TRBJ1-1; 9 bases are shared with TRBD1. The TCR originated in a human donor who had recovered from COVID-19. Source: CD4+ T cells from blood, cultured in vitro, taken after SARS-CoV-2 vaccination. CDR3 coding DNA: TGTGCCAGCAGCCCTTACAGGGGGCGTAGCACTGAAGCTTTCTTT. It translates to CASSPYRGRSTEAFF.